A selection of T cell receptor beta chains follows, all from one sample in a study of blood T cells in healthy people across ages. Each CDR3 protein gets one entry after TCRdb re-called the 5' RACE reads with MiXCR. Among just over 800,000 distinct CDR3 sequences, 55% to 65% were seen once, and the ten largest hold 25% to 35%. The sample comprised blood. The receptors originated from a man between 25 and 39 years old in good health. Each CDR3 is given with its conserved first and last residue. A D gene is named only where the DNA matches it firmly. Where a row states a size, it is once, few, many or the class of an expanded clone; other rows omit it.

clone_size	j_call	d_call	v_call	cdr3_aa	cdr3_nt
NA	TRBJ1-1	NA	TRBV12-3/TRBV12-4	CASSFLDRLNTEAFF	TGTGCCAGCAGTTTTCTCGACAGATTAAACACTGAAGCTTTCTTT
once	TRBJ2-3	TRBD2	TRBV24-1	CATSRRGASSTDTQYF	TGTGCCACCAGTCGGCGGGGGGCCTCTAGCACAGATACGCAGTATTTT
NA	TRBJ2-1	NA	TRBV4-2	CASSQDRDSGQQFF	TGTGCCAGCAGCCAAGACCGGGACTCCGGCCAGCAGTTCTTC
NA	TRBJ2-7	NA	TRBV4-3	CASSQVSTGLYEQYF	TGCGCCAGCAGCCAAGTGAGTACGGGGCTGTACGAGCAGTACTTC
NA	TRBJ2-3	NA	TRBV12-3/TRBV12-4	CASRLEARWNTDTQYF	TGTGCCAGCAGACTCGAGGCCCGCTGGAACACAGATACGCAGTATTTT
NA	TRBJ2-3	NA	TRBV28	CASSLIGTISFADTQYF	TGTGCCAGCAGTTTAATCGGGACCATTTCGTTTGCAGATACGCAGTATTTT
NA	TRBJ2-7	NA	TRBV6-6	CATGPPGTEQYF	TGTGCCACCGGGCCTCCTGGTACCGAGCAGTACTTC
NA	TRBJ2-5	NA	TRBV5-1	CASSSGTLYTETQYF	TGCGCCAGCAGCTCCGGGACACTATACACCGAGACCCAGTACTTC
NA	TRBJ1-2	NA	TRBV7-9	CASSQPDWGNYGYTF	TGTGCCAGCAGCCAACCGGACTGGGGAAACTATGGCTACACCTTC
NA	TRBJ1-2	NA	TRBV7-9	CASSLGETRSYTF	TGTGCCAGCAGCTTAGGAGAGACCCGGAGCTACACCTTC
NA	TRBJ1-2	NA	TRBV6-5	CASSYGPGGYTF	TGTGCCAGCAGTTACGGGCCAGGAGGCTACACCTTC
NA	TRBJ2-7	NA	TRBV18	CASSPPVHRDEQYF	TGTGCCAGCTCACCACCGGTTCATAGGGACGAGCAGTACTTC
few	TRBJ2-3	TRBD2	TRBV7-2	CASSLLAGRDTQYF	TGTGCCAGCAGCTTATTAGCGGGGCGGGATACGCAGTATTTT
NA	TRBJ2-7	TRBD1	TRBV7-8	CASSYTRDRGSGQYF	TGTGCCAGCAGTTACACCCGGGACAGGGGGTCGGGGCAGTACTTC
NA	TRBJ2-7	NA	TRBV30	CAWSLVRTEPEQYF	TGTGCCTGGAGTCTGGTACGGACAGAACCCGAGCAGTACTTC
NA	TRBJ1-2	NA	TRBV10-3	CAISEAPSNYGYTF	TGTGCCATCAGTGAGGCGCCAAGCAACTATGGCTACACCTTC
NA	TRBJ1-5	TRBD1	TRBV3-1	CASSQNPGGDQPQHF	TGTGCCAGCAGCCAGAACCCAGGGGGAGATCAGCCCCAGCATTTT
once	TRBJ1-2	TRBD1	TRBV7-9	CASSLWGGGESYGYTF	TGTGCCAGCAGCTTATGGGGAGGGGGCGAGAGCTATGGCTACACCTTC
NA	TRBJ1-2	NA	TRBV27	CASSPLSGGANNYGYTF	TGTGCCAGCAGTCCACTATCCGGGGGGGCTAATAACTATGGCTACACCTTC
NA	TRBJ2-3	NA	TRBV7-2	CASSLAVRQGGDTQYF	TGTGCCAGCAGCTTAGCGGTCCGGCAGGGTGGGGATACGCAGTATTTT
few	TRBJ2-1	NA	TRBV6-2/TRBV6-3	CASNAGSPLDEQFF	TGTGCCAGCAACGCGGGATCCCCTTTAGATGAGCAGTTCTTC
NA	TRBJ1-2	NA	TRBV20-1	CSAPSWASGNIYGYTF	TGCAGTGCTCCCTCCTGGGCCTCGGGGAACATCTATGGCTACACCTTC
few	TRBJ1-2	NA	TRBV7-2	CASSSRTGTLGNYGYTF	TGTGCCAGCAGCTCACGAACCGGGACCCTCGGCAACTATGGCTACACCTTC
NA	TRBJ1-6	NA	TRBV12-3/TRBV12-4	CASSGQGGNSPLHF	TGTGCCAGCAGTGGGCAGGGTGGGAATTCACCCCTCCACTTT
many	TRBJ2-5	NA	TRBV7-3	CASSRGSQETQYF	TGTGCCAGCTCAAGGGGCAGCCAAGAGACCCAGTACTTC
few	TRBJ2-5	NA	TRBV6-6	CASSQNRGGETQYF	TGTGCCAGCAGCCAGAACAGGGGGGGAGAGACCCAGTACTTC
NA	TRBJ1-2	TRBD1	TRBV3-1	CASGDRGWNGYTF	TGTGCCAGCGGAGACAGGGGTTGGAATGGCTACACCTTC
NA	TRBJ2-1	TRBD1	TRBV29-1	CSVEGAGGVYEQFF	TGCAGCGTTGAGGGGGCAGGGGGTGTCTACGAGCAGTTCTTC
few	TRBJ2-3	NA	TRBV20-1	CSAGEGAYTDTQYF	TGCAGTGCAGGGGAGGGGGCCTACACAGATACGCAGTATTTT
NA	TRBJ2-7	NA	TRBV9	CASSAGGWEQYF	TGTGCCAGCAGCGCGGGGGGCTGGGAGCAGTACTTC
NA	TRBJ2-3	NA	TRBV5-1	CASSFQVEDTQYF	TGCGCCAGCAGCTTCCAGGTAGAAGATACGCAGTATTTT
NA	TRBJ1-1	TRBD1	TRBV5-1	CASSADRLQAFF	TGCGCCAGCAGCGCGGACAGGTTACAAGCTTTCTTT